This TCR beta chain was captured by sequencing in a study of cytomegalovirus exposure and HLA in healthy donors. Study conclusions and caveats: Previous analysis showed most TCR beta V segments were productive about 87% or about 30% of the time.

The CDR3 consists of 16 residues. V was clipped by 2 bases and J by 7 bases, with 18 bases between them. Germline assignment: CDR1 MNHEY and CDR2 SVGAGI. Primers: 60 Vbeta forward and 13 Jbeta reverse. Assay used: immunoSEQ multiplex PCR; TCRdb lists only in-frame clones, some missing. Altogether about 110,000 clones are present, roughly 80% being singletons, with the ten largest covering less than 9.5%. As concerns this clone: The antigen remains unidentified.

The sequence came from a woman aged 50 to 65 in good health and CMV-seropositive. The chain joins TRBV6-5 to TRBJ2-1; tentative D call: TRBD2 (5 bases). Material: PBMCs. The CDR3 region has the DNA TGTGCCAGCAGTTACGGTCGGGGTTGGGCGGATAATGAGCAGTTCTTC. Its translation is CASSYGRGWADNEQFF.